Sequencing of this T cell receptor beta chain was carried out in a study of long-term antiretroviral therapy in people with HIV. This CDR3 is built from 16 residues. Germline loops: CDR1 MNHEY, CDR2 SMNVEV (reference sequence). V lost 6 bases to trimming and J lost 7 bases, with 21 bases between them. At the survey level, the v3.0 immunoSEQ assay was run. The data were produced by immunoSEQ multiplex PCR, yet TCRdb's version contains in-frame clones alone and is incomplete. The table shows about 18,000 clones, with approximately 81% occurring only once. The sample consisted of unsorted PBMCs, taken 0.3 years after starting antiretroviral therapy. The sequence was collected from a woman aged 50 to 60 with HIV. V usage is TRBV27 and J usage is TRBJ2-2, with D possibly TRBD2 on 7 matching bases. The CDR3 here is CASRRLQGGQGGELFF. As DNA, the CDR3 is TGTGCCAGCAGGAGACTACAGGGAGGGCAGGGCGGGGAGCTGTTTTTT.